This entry lists 25 T cell receptor beta chains sequenced from one sample in a study of cytotoxic CD8 clonotypes in ibrutinib-treated CLL. Using immunoSEQ multiplex PCR, the repertoire was profiled, and TCRdb retains in-frame clones only, with some absent. The table shows fewer than 50,000 clones, with roughly 69% occurring only once. Here the sequenced sample was PBMCs, taken after 12 months of ibrutinib treatment. These receptors were collected from a human donor with chronic lymphocytic leukemia.

The chain recombines TRBV4-2 with TRBJ2-3; tentative D call: TRBD2 (6 bases). With 4 bases removed from V and 1 base from J, the gap between germline ends came to 15 bases. The CDR3 extends over 16 amino acids. CDR1 and CDR2 from the germline V gene are LGHNA and YNFKEQ. For the CDR3, the DNA is TGTGCCAGCAGCCTCCTAGCGCAAGAGGGCACAGATACGCAGTATTTT. This codes for CASSLLAQEGTDTQYF.

This clone was detected only a few times. The chain employs TRBV10-1 and TRBJ1-1; D unclear. V dropped 4 bases and J dropped 1 base, with 7 bases sitting between them. Germline CDR1 reads WNHNN; CDR2 reads SYGVQD (reference sequence). The CDR3 spans 13 residues. The CDR3 DNA is TGCGCCAGCAGTGCCGGAGGGAACACTGAAGCTTTCTTT. Encoded protein: CASSAGGNTEAFF.

The sample holds a few counts of this clone. This chain joins TRBV27 and TRBJ2-7, with D maybe TRBD1 (5 bases). This CDR3 contains 13 residues. Trimming took off 2 bases at V and 5 bases at J, with 10 bases between the two ends. Germline values: CDR1 MNHEY, CDR2 SMNVEV (reference sequence). DNA for the CDR3: TGTGCCAGCAGTTTACAGGGAACCCACGAGCAGTACTTC. This translates into CASSLQGTHEQYF.

The gene calls are TRBV7-2 and TRBJ2-5, with D possibly being TRBD2 (6 bases). The V and J ends lost 5 bases and 2 bases respectively, with 9 bases between them. Germline loops: CDR1 SGHTA, CDR2 FQGNSA. This CDR3 region has 13 residues. In nucleotides, the CDR3 is TGTGCCAGCAGCAGACTAGTACAAGAGACCCAGTACTTC. Translating it yields CASSRLVQETQYF.

This clone was counted once. The genes are TRBV28 and TRBJ2-1, with D possibly called TRBD1 or TRBD2 (5 bases each). Trimming took off 7 bases at V and 0 bases at J, with 13 bases between the two ends. Germline V gives CDR1 MDHEN, CDR2 SYDVKM. The CDR3 covers 15 residues. The CDR3 loop reads CASTKGGGSYNEQFF. The CDR3 DNA sequence: TGTGCCAGCACCAAGGGTGGGGGCTCCTACAATGAGCAGTTCTTC.

Only a few counts were recorded for this clone. This chain joins TRBV11-2 and TRBJ2-1, with 10 bases aligning to TRBD2. The germline gives CDR1 SGHAT, CDR2 FQNNGV. The CDR3 is 16 amino acids. V was clipped by 0 bases and J by 7 bases; unmatched bases: 6. The CDR3 nucleotides read TGTGCCAGCAGCTTAGATATGCCTAGCGGGAGTAATGAGCAGTTCTTC. Translation gives CASSLDMPSGSNEQFF.

The V gene is TRBV7-8, the J gene TRBJ1-3; D perhaps matches TRBD1 (6 bases). Germline-derived CDR1 and CDR2 are SGHVS and FQNEAQ. The V gene lost 1 base and the J gene lost 1 base, with 8 bases spanning the gap. The CDR3 runs to 15 residues. The CDR3 here is CASSLVRGSGNTIYF. The CDR3 region has the DNA TGTGCCAGCAGCTTAGTAAGGGGGTCTGGAAACACCATATATTTT.

The chain employs TRBV6-6 and TRBJ2-1; TRBD2 agrees at 8 bases. Germline V gene data show CDR1 as MNHNY and CDR2 as SVGAGI (reference sequence). The CDR3 totals 14 residues. The V segment lost 10 bases and the J segment 9 bases; nucleotides outside the gene matches: 14. The chain's CDR3 is CAITRGSGIGEQFF. The CDR3 DNA reads TGTGCCATCACCCGCGGTAGCGGGATTGGTGAGCAGTTCTTC.

V is TRBV6-6 and J is TRBJ1-4, with D possibly TRBD1 on 5 matching bases. Trimming stripped 6 bases from V and 0 bases from J, with 8 bases between. This CDR3 is built from 14 residues. The germline V gene has CDR1 MNHNY and CDR2 SVGAGI (reference sequence). In DNA, the CDR3 is TGTGCCAGCAGGGGGGTTACAACTAATGAAAAACTGTTTTTT. Protein sequence: CASRGVTTNEKLFF.

This chain uses TRBV28 with TRBJ2-6; D gene unclear. Per the germline V gene, CDR1 is MDHEN and CDR2 is SYDVKM. V was clipped by 5 bases and J by 0 bases, with 5 bases between them. The CDR3 loop spans 14 amino acids. The CDR3 is CASSMRSGANVLTF. CDR3 DNA: TGTGCCAGCAGTATGCGCTCTGGGGCCAACGTCCTGACTTTC. Filled out from reference TRBV28 and TRBJ2-6, the complete variable domain reads DVKVTQSSRYLVKRTGEKVFLECVQDMDHENMFWYRQDPGLGLRLIYFSYDVKMKEKGDIPEGYSVSREKKERFSLILESASTNQTSMYLCASSMRSGANVLTFGAGSRLTVL.

This clone was picked up one time. In nucleotides, the CDR3 is TGCAGTGCTAGGGCTTCAGAGACCCAGTACTTC. It yields the protein CSARASETQYF. The V and J genes are TRBV20-1 and TRBJ2-5; D is unclear. Germline-derived CDR1 and CDR2 are DFQATT and SNEGSKA (reference sequence). V lost 3 bases and J lost 4, with 6 bases in between. This CDR3 comprises 11 residues.

Only a few counts were recorded for this clone. The V gene is TRBV7-8, the J gene TRBJ1-1; 7 bases match TRBD1. CDR1 and CDR2 from the germline V gene are SGHVS and FQNEAQ. This CDR3 is built from 15 residues. V shed 5 bases, J shed 1 base, and the junction held 7 bases outside the gene matches. The CDR3 nucleotides are TGTGCCAGCAGCATAAGACAGGGAGGGAACACTGAAGCTTTCTTT. Protein product: CASSIRQGGNTEAFF. Full variable domain (remainder filled in from reference TRBV7-8 and TRBJ1-1): GAGVSQSPRYKVAKRGQDVALRCDPISGHVSLFWYQQALGQGPEFLTYFQNEAQLDKSGLPSDRFFAERPEGSVSTLKIQRTQQEDSAVYLCASSIRQGGNTEAFFGQGTRLTVV.

V and J are TRBV5-1 and TRBJ2-1; 7 nucleotides line up with TRBD1. The ends lost 4 bases at V and 9 bases at J; junction bases unmatched: 10. In germline, CDR1 is SGHRS, CDR2 YFSETQ. This CDR3 is built from 14 residues. The CDR3 region has the DNA TGCGCCAGCAGCCCTCAGGGGGAAAAGACTGAGCAGTTCTTC. Its translation: CASSPQGEKTEQFF.

The gene calls are TRBV7-8 and TRBJ1-4; no definite D call. In germline, CDR1 is SGHVS, CDR2 FQNEAQ. V was cut by 5 bases and J by 4 bases, with 8 bases left in between. The CDR3 has 13 amino acids. The CDR3 DNA sequence: TGTGCCAGCAGCGAAGGAGATAATGAAAAACTGTTTTTT. Amino acid sequence: CASSEGDNEKLFF.

The rearrangement joins TRBV2 to TRBJ2-1; 9 bases agree with TRBD2. Trimming removed 7 bases from V and 9 bases from J; junction bases left unmatched: 19. There are 17 residues in the CDR3. The germline CDR1 and CDR2 sequences are SNHLY and FYNNEI. The CDR3 nucleotides are TGTGCCAGCACTCGGAGTAGCGGGAGAATCCTTGGAGGTGAGCAGTTCTTC. This sequence encodes CASTRSSGRILGGEQFF. The full variable domain, with the rest looked up from reference TRBV2 and TRBJ2-1, is EPEVTQTPSHQVTQMGQEVILRCVPISNHLYFYWYRQILGQKVEFLVSFYNNEISEKSEIFDDQFSVERPDGSNFTLKIRSTKLEDSAMYFCASTRSSGRILGGEQFFGPGTRLTVL.

This clone was detected a few times. The chain has TRBV19 and TRBJ1-1, with D possibly being TRBD1 (5 bases). The CDR3 is 14 amino acids. Between the trimmed V and J ends, which lost 4 bases and 4 bases, there was a span of 13 bases. The germline gives CDR1 LNHDA, CDR2 SQIVND (reference sequence). The CDR3 reads CASSSSGRGTEAFF. CDR3 DNA sequence: TGTGCCAGTAGTAGTTCAGGGAGGGGCACTGAAGCTTTCTTT.

V gene TRBV6-1 combines with J gene TRBJ1-1; 8 bases agree with TRBD1. This CDR3 region has 14 residues. Germline CDR1 reads MNHNS; CDR2 reads SASEGT. V lost 7 bases to trimming and J lost 1 base; unmatched junction nucleotides: 5. CDR3 nucleotide sequence: TGTGCCAGCATCCCCAGGGGGCCGAACACTGAAGCTTTCTTT. Translation gives CASIPRGPNTEAFF.

This clone was counted only a few times. The gene calls are TRBV27 and TRBJ2-2, with 7 bases identical to TRBD2. With V trimmed by 3 bases and J by 5 bases, 6 bases remained unmatched. This CDR3 spans 15 amino acids. Germline V gives CDR1 MNHEY, CDR2 SMNVEV (reference sequence). CDR3 protein: CASSLGGTWTGELFF. The CDR3 DNA sequence: TGTGCCAGCAGTTTGGGGGGGACCTGGACCGGGGAGCTGTTTTTT.

This clone appeared once. The rearrangement joins TRBV7-9 to TRBJ2-1; possible D gene TRBD2, 6 bases. The CDR3 consists of 17 residues. Trimming took 4 bases from V and 2 from J, leaving 18 bases between them. The germline gives CDR1 SEHNR, CDR2 FQNEAQ (reference sequence). The DNA for the CDR3 is TGTGCCAGCAGCTCTTGGGGATGGCGGGAAACCTACAATGAGCAGTTCTTC. Protein product: CASSSWGWRETYNEQFF.

This sequence joins TRBV14 and TRBJ1-2; 7 positions agree with TRBD1. The ends lost 4 bases at V and 1 base at J; junction bases unmatched: 6. Per germline, CDR1 SGHDN and CDR2 FVKESK. CDR3 size: 15 residues. The CDR3 sequence is CASSRATGLNYGYTF. Here the CDR3 DNA reads TGTGCCAGCAGCCGAGCGACAGGGCTTAACTATGGCTACACCTTC.

The chain is built from TRBV14 and TRBJ2-7, with D tentatively TRBD2 (6 bases). From germline, CDR1 is SGHDN and CDR2 FVKESK. The CDR3 runs 15 residues. Trimming left V 0 bases short and J 6 bases short, with 15 bases between. CDR3 residues: CASSQDKGKAGEQYF. Written as DNA, the CDR3 is TGTGCCAGCAGCCAAGATAAGGGCAAAGCGGGCGAGCAGTACTTC. Supplemented by reference TRBV14 and TRBJ2-7, the full variable domain reads EAGVTQFPSHSVIEKGQTVTLRCDPISGHDNLYWYRRVMGKEIKFLLHFVKESKQDESGMPNNRFLAERTGGTYSTLKVQPAELEDSGVYFCASSQDKGKAGEQYFGPGTRLTVT.

The chain joins TRBV6-1 to TRBJ1-1; 8 bases align to TRBD1. This CDR3 spans 12 amino acids. With V trimmed by 6 bases and J by 7 bases, 4 bases remained unmatched. The V gene's germline CDR1 is MNHNS and CDR2 SASEGT. This CDR3 reads CASSPTGVEAFF. The CDR3 DNA is TGTGCCAGCAGCCCGACAGGGGTTGAAGCTTTCTTT.

V gene TRBV7-2 combines with J gene TRBJ2-5; no clear D. The V gene's germline CDR1 is SGHTA and CDR2 FQGNSA. V was clipped by 3 bases and J by 4 bases, with 12 bases between them. This CDR3 comprises 14 residues. DNA of the CDR3: TGTGCCAGCAGCTTTAACGGCGGTACAGAGACCCAGTACTTC. Translating gives CASSFNGGTETQYF.

The CDR3 spells CSVELAGPGSIGQFF. CDR3 nucleotide sequence: TGCAGCGTTGAACTAGCGGGACCTGGTTCTATTGGGCAGTTCTTC. The V and J genes are TRBV29-1 and TRBJ2-1; 9 nucleotides match TRBD2. In germline, CDR1 is SQVTM, CDR2 ANQGSEA. This CDR3 has 15 residues. Losses at the gene ends were 2 bases for V and 12 bases for J; bases not matched to a gene: 14.

In its sample, this clone was seen a few times. The chain couples TRBV2 to TRBJ2-7, with TRBD2 matching 7 bases. The V gene's germline CDR1 is SNHLY and CDR2 FYNNEI. With V trimmed by 5 bases and J by 6 bases, 7 bases remained unmatched. The CDR3 sequence is 13 residues long. This chain's CDR3 is CASSQTTGGEQYF. The DNA of the CDR3 is TGTGCCAGCAGTCAAACGACGGGGGGCGAGCAGTACTTC.